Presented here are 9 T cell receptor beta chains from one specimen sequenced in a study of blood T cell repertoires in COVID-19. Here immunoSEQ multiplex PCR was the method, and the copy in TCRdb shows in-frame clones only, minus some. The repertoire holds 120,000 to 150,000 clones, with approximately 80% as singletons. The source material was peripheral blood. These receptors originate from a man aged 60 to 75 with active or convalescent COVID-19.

The CDR3 here is CASSVEDTLNTEAFF. As DNA, the CDR3 is TGTGCCAGCAGCGTAGAAGACACCTTGAACACTGAAGCTTTCTTT. This rearrangement joins TRBV9 to TRBJ1-1; D is unresolved. Germline CDR1 is SGDLS and CDR2 is YYNGEE. There are 15 residues in the CDR3. The ends were cut back, 0 bases at V and 0 bases at J, with 9 bases in the middle.

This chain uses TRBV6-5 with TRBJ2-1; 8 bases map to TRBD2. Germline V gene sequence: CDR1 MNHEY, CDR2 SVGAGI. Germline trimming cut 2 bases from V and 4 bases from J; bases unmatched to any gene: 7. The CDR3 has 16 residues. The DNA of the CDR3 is TGTGCCAGCAGTTACGGGCGGGAGGCCCTATACAATGAGCAGTTCTTC. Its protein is CASSYGREALYNEQFF.

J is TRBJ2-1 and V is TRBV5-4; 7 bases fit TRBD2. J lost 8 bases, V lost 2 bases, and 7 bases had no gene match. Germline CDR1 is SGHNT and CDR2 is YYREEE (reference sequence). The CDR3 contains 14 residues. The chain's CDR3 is CASSFDLGGDEQFF. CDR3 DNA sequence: TGTGCCAGCAGCTTTGATTTGGGGGGGGATGAGCAGTTCTTC.

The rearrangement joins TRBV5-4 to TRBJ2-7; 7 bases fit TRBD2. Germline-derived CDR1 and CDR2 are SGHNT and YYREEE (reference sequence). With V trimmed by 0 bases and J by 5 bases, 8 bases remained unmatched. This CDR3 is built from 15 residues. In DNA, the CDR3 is TGTGCCAGCAGCTTGGCTGTGGCGGGAGCCGACGAGCAGTACTTC. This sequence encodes CASSLAVAGADEQYF.

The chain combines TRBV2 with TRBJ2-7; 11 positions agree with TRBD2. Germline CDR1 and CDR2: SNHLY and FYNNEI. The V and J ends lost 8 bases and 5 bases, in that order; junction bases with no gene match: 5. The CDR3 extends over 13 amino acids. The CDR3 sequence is CASLGTSGNEQYF. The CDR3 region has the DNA TGTGCCAGCCTCGGGACTAGCGGTAACGAGCAGTACTTC.

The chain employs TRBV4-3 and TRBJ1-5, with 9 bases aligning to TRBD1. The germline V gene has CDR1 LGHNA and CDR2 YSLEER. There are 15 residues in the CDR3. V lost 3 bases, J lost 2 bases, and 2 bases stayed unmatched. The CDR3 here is CASSQWTGGNQPQHF. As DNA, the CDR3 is TGCGCCAGCAGCCAGTGGACAGGGGGCAATCAGCCCCAGCATTTT.

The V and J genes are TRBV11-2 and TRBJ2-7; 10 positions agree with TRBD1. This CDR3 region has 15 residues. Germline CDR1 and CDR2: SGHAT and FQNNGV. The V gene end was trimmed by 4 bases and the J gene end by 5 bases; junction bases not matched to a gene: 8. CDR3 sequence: CASSSGGTGANEQYF. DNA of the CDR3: TGTGCCAGCAGCTCGGGTGGGACAGGGGCCAACGAGCAGTACTTC.

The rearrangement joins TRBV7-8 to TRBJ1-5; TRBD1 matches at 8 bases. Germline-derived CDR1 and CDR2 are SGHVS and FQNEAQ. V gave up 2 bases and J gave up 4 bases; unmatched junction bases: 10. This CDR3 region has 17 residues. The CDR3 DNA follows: TGTGCCAGCAGCTTATTTCAGACCGACAGGGGTAATCAGCCCCAGCATTTT. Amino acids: CASSLFQTDRGNQPQHF.

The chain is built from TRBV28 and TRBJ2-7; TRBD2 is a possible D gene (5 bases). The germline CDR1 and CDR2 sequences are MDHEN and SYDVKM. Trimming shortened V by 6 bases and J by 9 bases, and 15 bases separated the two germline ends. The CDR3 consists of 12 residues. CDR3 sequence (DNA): TGTGCCAGCAGCCCGAGGGTGGTCTCGCAGTACTTC. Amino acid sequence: CASSPRVVSQYF.